Sequencing of this TCR beta chain was carried out in a study of control samples from healthy donors and cancer patients. The germline V and J ends were trimmed by 0 bases and 5 bases, with 17 bases remaining between them. In germline, CDR1 is SGDLS, CDR2 YYNGEE. There are 16 residues in the CDR3. Repertoires were generated with immunoSEQ multiplex PCR, while TCRdb's copy carries only in-frame clones and drops some. The repertoire holds about 90,000 clones, with over 90% as singletons. Sequenced sample: blood. This sequence was found in a woman aged 25-40 years in good health. This chain connects TRBV9 to TRBJ1-1; TRBD1 is a possible D gene (5 bases). CDR3 protein: CASSVASIGGGTEAFF. CDR3 sequence (DNA): TGTGCCAGCAGCGTAGCTTCGATAGGTGGGGGTACTGAAGCTTTCTTT. Variable domain in full (rest from reference TRBV9 and TRBJ1-1): DSGVTQTPKHLITATGQRVTLRCSPRSGDLSVYWYQQSLDQGLQFLIQYYNGEERAKGNILERFSAQQFPDLHSELNLSSLELGDSALYFCASSVASIGGGTEAFFGQGTRLTVV.